Following are 13 T cell receptor beta chains from one sample sequenced in a study of T cell repertoires in cytomegalovirus infection. TCRdb ran MiXCR on the reads and lists one entry per CDR3 protein. The sample comprises around 570,000 distinct CDR3 sequences, roughly 43% of which are singletons, and around 50% rests with the top ten. For these TCRs, the target antigens are not known. Sequencing used cultured PBMCs, obtained from culture after CMV antigen stimulation. These TCRs come from a human donor in good health (CMV status not recorded). Some clones in this sample may be carry-over from other donors' samples.

This clonotype has only one observation. Since no conserved phenylalanine or tryptophan closes the CDR3, a read error is the likely cause. The DNA is omitted, as the CDR3 cannot be located on it reliably, and the CDR3 follows TCRdb's listing. The chain uses TRBV12-3 or TRBV12-4 and TRBJ1-1; the table gives TRBD1 as D, unverified against the DNA. The CDR3 sequence runs 13 residues, both termini included. The CDR3 sequence: CASSLVGTGNIWI.

The chain carries TRBV24-1 and TRBJ2-1; 7 nucleotides align to TRBD1. The CDR3 loop spans 16 amino acids. Germline CDR1 KGHDR, CDR2 SFDVKD. V lost 3 bases to trimming and J lost 2 bases; unmatched junction nucleotides: 6. CDR3 amino acids: CATSDPQGVAYNEQFF. DNA of the CDR3: TGTGCCACCAGTGATCCTCAGGGGGTAGCCTACAATGAGCAGTTCTTC.

In the case of this clonotype: Since a much larger clone is just one base distant, this may be a read error. The chain recombines TRBV27 with TRBJ2-3, with unresolved D. Trimming removed 6 bases at V and 1 base at J, with 8 bases between. The CDR3 extends over 13 amino acids. In germline, CDR1 is MNHEY, CDR2 SMNVEV (reference sequence). DNA of the CDR3: TGTGCCAGCAGCCCCTGGGGCACAGATACGCAGTATTTT. Protein: CASSPWGTDTQYF.

This chain uses TRBV5-1 with TRBJ1-2; weak D call: TRBD1 (5 bases). Germline assignment: CDR1 SGHRS and CDR2 YFSETQ. Trimming left V 0 bases short and J 2 bases short, with 14 bases between. The CDR3 has 16 amino acids. The CDR3 DNA reads TGCGCCAGCAGCTTGGCCGCGGGACTTCACAACTATGGCTACACCTTC. This sequence encodes CASSLAAGLHNYGYTF.

The chain recombines TRBV5-5 with TRBJ1-2; D gene unclear. Germline assignment: CDR1 SGHKS and CDR2 YYEKEE (reference sequence). The CDR3 contains 14 residues. V lost 3 bases, J lost 2 bases, and 11 bases lay in between. In nucleotides, the CDR3 is TGTGCCAGCAGCTCCCGACCGGGGAACTATGGCTACACCTTC. This gives the protein CASSSRPGNYGYTF.

The table lists this clonotype with a few counts. The chain uses TRBV5-6 and TRBJ2-1; the match to TRBD1 covers 8 bases. J gave up 8 bases and V 0 bases, and 7 bases lay outside the gene matches. The CDR3 sequence is 15 residues long. Germline V gene sequence: CDR1 SGHDT, CDR2 YYEEEE. CDR3 residues: CASSLVPQGADEQFF. The CDR3 DNA sequence: TGTGCCAGCAGCTTGGTACCGCAGGGGGCGGATGAGCAGTTCTTC.

The J gene is TRBJ1-4, the V gene TRBV6-2 or TRBV6-3, with a weak D call TRBD1 (6 bases). The CDR3 covers 11 residues. From germline, CDR1 is MNHEY and CDR2 SVGEGT. The ends were cut back, 8 bases at V and 10 bases at J, with 11 bases in the middle. For the CDR3, the DNA is TGTGCCAGCTACGGAGGGGGAAAACTGTTTTTT. Its protein is CASYGGGKLFF.

This clonotype was observed a handful of times. The chain uses TRBV27 and TRBJ1-5; D unclear. Germline CDR1 MNHEY, CDR2 SMNVEV (reference sequence). The CDR3 loop spans 14 amino acids. V was shortened by 6 bases and J by 0 bases, with 9 bases between the two germline ends. CDR3 coding DNA: TGTGCCAGCAGGGACCTCGATAGCAATCAGCCCCAGCATTTT. Protein product: CASRDLDSNQPQHF.

Only one count was recorded for this clonotype. The rearrangement joins TRBV20-1 to TRBJ2-2, with 10 bases aligning to TRBD2. From germline, CDR1 is DFQATT and CDR2 SNEGSKA (reference sequence). V lost 5 bases, J lost 3 bases, and 12 bases stayed unmatched. This CDR3 is built from 17 residues. The CDR3 coding sequence is TGCAGTGCTTGCGAAGAGCTAGCGGGGGCCTACACCGGGGAGCTGTTTTTT. Its translation: CSACEELAGAYTGELFF.

V and J are TRBV7-8 and TRBJ2-5; the D gene is possibly TRBD1 (6 bases). Looked up from germline, CDR1 is SGHVS and CDR2 is FQNEAQ. The CDR3 spans 15 residues. V dropped 6 bases and J dropped 5 bases, with 19 bases sitting between them. The CDR3 loop reads CASRTRQAALETQYF. The DNA for the CDR3 is TGTGCCAGCAGGACCAGACAGGCAGCGTTGGAGACCCAGTACTTC.

The chain links TRBV27 to TRBJ1-6; TRBD1 is a possible D gene (5 bases). This CDR3 spans 13 amino acids. Germline-derived CDR1 and CDR2 are MNHEY and SMNVEV (reference sequence). The V and J ends lost 3 bases and 14 bases respectively, with 14 bases between them. The CDR3 DNA reads as TGTGCCAGCAGTTTGGTGGGCGGGGGTACCCTCCACTTT. Encoded protein: CASSLVGGGTLHF.

This clonotype was counted ten times or more. The gene calls are TRBV7-2 and TRBJ2-1, with 9 nucleotides matching TRBD2. The germline V gene has CDR1 SGHTA and CDR2 FQGNSA. This CDR3 is 14 amino acids long. After removal of 4 bases from V and 10 bases from J, the junction contained 8 bases not matched to a gene. CDR3 in amino acids: CASSSRGGAQEQFF. The CDR3 region has the DNA TGTGCCAGCAGCTCCCGCGGGGGGGCTCAGGAGCAGTTCTTC.

This clonotype was observed many times. This chain connects TRBV7-2 to TRBJ1-1, with no clear D. CDR1 is SGHTA and CDR2 is FQGNSA in the germline V gene. V was cut by 5 bases and J by 3 bases, with 10 bases left in between. CDR3 length equals 13 residues. CDR3 amino acids: CASSVAVDTEAFF. CDR3 DNA: TGTGCCAGCAGCGTCGCGGTGGACACTGAAGCTTTCTTT. The whole variable domain, remainder taken from reference TRBV7-2 and TRBJ1-1, is GAGVSQSPSNKVTEKGKDVELRCDPISGHTALYWYRQSLGQGLEFLIYFQGNSAPDKSGLPSDRFSAERTGGSVSTLTIQRTQQEDSAVYLCASSVAVDTEAFFGQGTRLTVV.